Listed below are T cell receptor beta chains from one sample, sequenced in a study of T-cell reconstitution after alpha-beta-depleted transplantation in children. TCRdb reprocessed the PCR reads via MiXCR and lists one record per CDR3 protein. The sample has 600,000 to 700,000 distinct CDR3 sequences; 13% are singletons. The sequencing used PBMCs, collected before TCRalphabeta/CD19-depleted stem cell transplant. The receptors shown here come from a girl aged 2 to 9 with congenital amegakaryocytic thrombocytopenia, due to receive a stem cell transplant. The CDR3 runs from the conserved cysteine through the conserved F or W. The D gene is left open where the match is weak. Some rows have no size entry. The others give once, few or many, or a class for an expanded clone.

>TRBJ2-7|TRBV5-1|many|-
CASSEIDRHYEQYF
TGCGCCAGCAGCGAAATCGACAGGCACTACGAGCAGTACTTC
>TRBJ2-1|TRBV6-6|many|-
CASSLMSEQFF
TGTGCCAGCAGTTTAATGAGCGAGCAGTTCTTC
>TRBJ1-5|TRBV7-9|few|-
CASAGPVSNQPQHF
TGTGCCAGCGCCGGGCCAGTTAGCAATCAGCCCCAGCATTTT
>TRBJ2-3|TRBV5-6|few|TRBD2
CASSLGISSGKTDTQYF
TGTGCCAGCAGCTTGGGCATTTCTAGCGGGAAGACAGATACGCAGTATTTT
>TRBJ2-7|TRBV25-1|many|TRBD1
CASSAPGQGRYEQYF
TGTGCCAGCAGCGCCCCGGGACAGGGGAGATACGAGCAGTACTTC
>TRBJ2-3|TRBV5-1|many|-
CASSFWTHPNTQYF
TGCGCCAGCAGCTTTTGGACCCATCCTAATACGCAGTATTTT
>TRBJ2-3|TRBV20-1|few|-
CSVDPWTASTDTQYF
TGCAGTGTTGACCCTTGGACAGCTAGCACAGATACGCAGTATTTT
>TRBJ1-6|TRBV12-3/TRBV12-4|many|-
CASSLGQDLGASF
TGTGCCAGCAGTTTAGGTCAGGACCTAGGGGCCTCTTTT
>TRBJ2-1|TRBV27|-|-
CASSTNPLLGVYNEQFF
TGTGCCAGCAGTACCAACCCCCTTCTGGGGGTCTACAATGAGCAGTTCTTC
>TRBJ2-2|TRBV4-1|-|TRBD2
CASSQGVAGGWNTGELFF
TGCGCCAGCAGCCAAGGCGTCGCGGGAGGTTGGAACACCGGGGAGCTGTTTTTT
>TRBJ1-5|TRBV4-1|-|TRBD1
CASSPSYRGPYSSQPQHF
TGCGCCAGCAGCCCGAGTTACAGGGGCCCCTATAGCAGTCAGCCCCAGCATTTT
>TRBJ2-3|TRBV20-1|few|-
CSATRRDGTDTQYF
TGCAGTGCTACACGCAGGGATGGCACAGATACGCAGTATTTT
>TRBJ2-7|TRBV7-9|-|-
CASAPSGFLSLSYEQYF
TGTGCCAGCGCCCCCTCGGGTTTCCTATCCTTGAGCTACGAGCAGTACTTC
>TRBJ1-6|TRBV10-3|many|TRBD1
CAIRDRAYNSPLHF
TGTGCCATCAGGGACAGGGCTTATAATTCACCCCTCCACTTT
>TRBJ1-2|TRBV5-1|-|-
CASSLWGTDYGYTF
TGCGCCAGCAGCTTGTGGGGGACGGATTATGGCTACACCTTC
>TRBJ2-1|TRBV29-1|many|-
CSVWIRDYNEQFF
TGCAGCGTTTGGATCAGGGATTACAATGAGCAGTTCTTC
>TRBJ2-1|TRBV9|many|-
CASSVLGGDLDEQFF
TGTGCCAGCAGCGTATTAGGGGGAGACCTCGATGAGCAGTTCTTC
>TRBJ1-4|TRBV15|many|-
CATSGEKLFF
TGTGCCACCAGCGGAGAAAAACTGTTTTTT
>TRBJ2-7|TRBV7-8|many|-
CASSPRDYEQYF
TGTGCCAGCAGCCCCCGGGACTACGAGCAGTACTTC
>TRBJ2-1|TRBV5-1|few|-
CASRQGVGNEQFF
TGCGCCAGCCGTCAGGGCGTGGGCAATGAGCAGTTCTTC
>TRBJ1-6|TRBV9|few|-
CASSGTVVNSPLHF
TGTGCCAGCAGCGGAACAGTAGTTAATTCACCCCTCCACTTT
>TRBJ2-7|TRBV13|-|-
CASSSGEHYEQYF
TGTGCCAGCAGCTCTGGGGAGCACTACGAGCAGTACTTC
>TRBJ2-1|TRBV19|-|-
CASSIGVVGENEQFF
TGTGCCAGTAGTATTGGGGTAGTCGGTGAGAATGAGCAGTTCTTC
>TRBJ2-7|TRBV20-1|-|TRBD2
CSARDSRGRSYEQYF
TGCAGTGCTAGAGATAGTCGCGGGAGATCCTACGAGCAGTACTTC
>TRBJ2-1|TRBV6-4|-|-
CASRTGWQATSILSYNEQFF
TGTGCCAGCAGGACCGGGTGGCAAGCGACCTCTATACTCTCCTACAATGAGCAGTTCTTC
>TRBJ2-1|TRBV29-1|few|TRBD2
CSVGRREVVRGEQFF
TGCAGCGTCGGGAGGCGGGAGGTCGTTCGGGGTGAGCAGTTCTTC
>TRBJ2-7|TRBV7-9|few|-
CASSLADGGSSYEQYF
TGTGCCAGCAGCTTAGCAGATGGCGGTAGCTCCTACGAGCAGTACTTC
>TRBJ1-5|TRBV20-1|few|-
CSAIPRVRNQPQHF
TGCAGTGCCATTCCACGGGTACGCAATCAGCCCCAGCATTTT
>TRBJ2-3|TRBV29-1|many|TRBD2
CSVEEIGGGADTQYF
TGCAGCGTTGAAGAAATCGGGGGGGGAGCAGATACGCAGTATTTT
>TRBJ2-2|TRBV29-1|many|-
CSVARSTNTGELFF
TGCAGCGTTGCTCGCTCGACGAACACCGGGGAGCTGTTTTTT
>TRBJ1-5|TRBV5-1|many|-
CASSIPRSGQPQHF
TGCGCCAGCAGTATTCCAAGAAGTGGTCAGCCCCAGCATTTT
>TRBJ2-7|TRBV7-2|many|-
CASSGYSYEQYF
TGTGCCAGCAGCGGGTACTCCTACGAGCAGTACTTC
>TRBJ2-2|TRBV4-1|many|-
CASSQDPNGHRELFF
TGCGCCAGCAGCCAAGATCCGAACGGACACCGGGAGCTGTTTTTT
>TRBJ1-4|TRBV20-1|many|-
CSASLWQGNEKLFF
TGCAGTGCTAGTTTATGGCAGGGGAATGAAAAACTGTTTTTT
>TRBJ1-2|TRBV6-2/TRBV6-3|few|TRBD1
CASQSLAPGQGALAYGYTF
TGTGCCAGCCAATCACTTGCGCCGGGACAGGGAGCTTTGGCCTATGGCTACACCTTC
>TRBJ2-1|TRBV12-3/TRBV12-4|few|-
CASSAWIGGNNEQFF
TGTGCCAGCAGTGCCTGGATAGGGGGGAACAATGAGCAGTTCTTC
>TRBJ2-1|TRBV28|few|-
CASSPVPRGNEQFF
TGTGCCAGCAGTCCTGTCCCTCGGGGGAATGAGCAGTTCTTC
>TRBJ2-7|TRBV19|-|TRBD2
CASAGGYEQYF
TGTGCCAGTGCGGGGGGCTACGAGCAGTACTTC
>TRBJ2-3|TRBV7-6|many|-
CASSLDVSTDTQYF
TGTGCCAGCAGCTTAGATGTTAGCACAGATACGCAGTATTTT
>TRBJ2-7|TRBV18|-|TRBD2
CASSLYGGLAESSYEQYF
TGTGCCAGCTCACTTTATGGGGGACTAGCGGAAAGCTCCTACGAGCAGTACTTC
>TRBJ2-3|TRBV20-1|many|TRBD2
CSARDGLAARDTQYF
TGCAGTGCTAGAGATGGACTAGCGGCTCGAGATACGCAGTATTTT
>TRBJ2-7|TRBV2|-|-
CASTLINRGSYEQYF
TGTGCCAGCACGTTAATAAACCGTGGCTCCTACGAGCAGTACTTC
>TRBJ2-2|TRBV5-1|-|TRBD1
CASTLVPGQPTGELFF
TGCGCCAGCACCCTTGTTCCGGGACAGCCCACCGGGGAGCTGTTTTTT
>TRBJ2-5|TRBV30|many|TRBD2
CAWSVLAGQETQYF
TGTGCCTGGAGTGTACTAGCGGGGCAAGAGACCCAGTACTTC
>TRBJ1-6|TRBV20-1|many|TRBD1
CSAPGQGGSPLHF
TGCAGTGCTCCGGGACAGGGGGGTTCACCCCTCCACTTT
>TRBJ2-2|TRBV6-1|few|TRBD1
CASRRTGDFPGELFF
TGTGCCAGCAGGCGGACAGGGGACTTTCCCGGGGAGCTGTTTTTT
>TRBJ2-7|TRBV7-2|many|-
CASSLGVQGPPYEQYF
TGTGCCAGCAGCTTAGGGGTTCAGGGACCTCCTTACGAGCAGTACTTC
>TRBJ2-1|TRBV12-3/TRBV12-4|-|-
CASSLPLGLAPEDEQFF
TGTGCCAGCAGTTTACCTCTTGGGCTAGCCCCCGAGGATGAGCAGTTCTTC